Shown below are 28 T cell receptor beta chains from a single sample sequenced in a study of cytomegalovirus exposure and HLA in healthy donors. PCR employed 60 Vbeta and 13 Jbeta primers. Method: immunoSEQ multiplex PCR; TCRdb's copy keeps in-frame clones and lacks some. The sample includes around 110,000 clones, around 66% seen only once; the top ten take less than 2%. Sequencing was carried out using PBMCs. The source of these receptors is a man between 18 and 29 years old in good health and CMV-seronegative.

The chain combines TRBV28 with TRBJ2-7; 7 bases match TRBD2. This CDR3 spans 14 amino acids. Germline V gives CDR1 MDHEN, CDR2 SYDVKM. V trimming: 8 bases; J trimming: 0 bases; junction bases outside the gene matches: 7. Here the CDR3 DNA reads TGTGCCAGCGTACTGGCGGGAGCCTCCTACGAGCAGTACTTC. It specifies CASVLAGASYEQYF.

CDR3 amino acids: CASSSIRGGQGDYGYTF. The CDR3 nucleotides are TGTGCCAGCAGCTCAATCCGGGGAGGACAGGGCGACTATGGCTACACCTTC. This chain joins TRBV11-2 and TRBJ1-2, with 8 bases identical to TRBD1. This CDR3 spans 17 amino acids. Trimming removed 4 bases from V and 3 bases from J; junction bases left unmatched: 13. Germline V gene sequence: CDR1 SGHAT, CDR2 FQNNGV.

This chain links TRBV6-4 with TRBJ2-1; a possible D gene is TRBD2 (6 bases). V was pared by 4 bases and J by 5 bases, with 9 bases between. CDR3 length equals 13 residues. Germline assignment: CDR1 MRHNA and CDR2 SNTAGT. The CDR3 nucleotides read TGTGCCAGCAGTGCTAGCGACCACAATGAGCAGTTCTTC. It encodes CASSASDHNEQFF.

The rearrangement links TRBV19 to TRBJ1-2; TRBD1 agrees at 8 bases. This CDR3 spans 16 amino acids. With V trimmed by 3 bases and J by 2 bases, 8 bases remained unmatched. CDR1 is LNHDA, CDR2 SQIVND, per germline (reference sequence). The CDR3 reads CASSMVGDRKNYGYTF. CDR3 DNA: TGTGCCAGTAGTATGGTTGGGGACAGGAAAAACTATGGCTACACCTTC.

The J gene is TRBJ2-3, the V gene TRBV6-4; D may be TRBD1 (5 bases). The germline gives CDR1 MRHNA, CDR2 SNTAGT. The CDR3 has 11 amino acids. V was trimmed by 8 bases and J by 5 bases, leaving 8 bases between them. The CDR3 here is CASGQGDTQYF. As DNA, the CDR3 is TGTGCCAGCGGGCAGGGAGATACGCAGTATTTT.

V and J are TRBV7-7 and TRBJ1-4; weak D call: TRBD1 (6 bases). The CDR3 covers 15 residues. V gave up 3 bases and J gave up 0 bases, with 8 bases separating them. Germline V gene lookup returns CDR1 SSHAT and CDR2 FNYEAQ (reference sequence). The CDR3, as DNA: TGTGCCAGCAGCTTGACAGGTGCAACTAATGAAAAACTGTTTTTT. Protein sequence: CASSLTGATNEKLFF.

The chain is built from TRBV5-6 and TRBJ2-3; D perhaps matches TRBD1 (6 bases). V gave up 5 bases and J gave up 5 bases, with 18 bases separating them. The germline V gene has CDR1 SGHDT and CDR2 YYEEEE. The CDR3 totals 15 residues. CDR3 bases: TGTGCCAGCAGGGTACAGGGAAGGGAAGGAGATACGCAGTATTTT. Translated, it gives CASRVQGREGDTQYF.

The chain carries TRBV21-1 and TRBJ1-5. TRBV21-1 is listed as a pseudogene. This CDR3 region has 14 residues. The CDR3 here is CASPGENSNQPQHF. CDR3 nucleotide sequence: TGTGCCAGCCCCGGGGAAAATAGCAATCAGCCCCAGCATTTT.

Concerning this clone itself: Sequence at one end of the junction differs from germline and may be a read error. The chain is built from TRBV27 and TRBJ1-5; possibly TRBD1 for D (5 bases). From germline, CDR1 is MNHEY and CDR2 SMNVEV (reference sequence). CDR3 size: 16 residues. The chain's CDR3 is CARSLSGSGWGQPQHF. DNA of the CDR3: TGTGCCCGCAGTTTATCAGGGTCAGGGTGGGGACAGCCCCAGCATTTT.

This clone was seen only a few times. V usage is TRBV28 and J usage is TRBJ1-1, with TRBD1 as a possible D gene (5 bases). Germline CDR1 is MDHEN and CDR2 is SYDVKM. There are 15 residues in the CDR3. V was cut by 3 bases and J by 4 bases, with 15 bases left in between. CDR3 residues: CASSLSAGPSTEAFF. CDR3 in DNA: TGTGCCAGCAGTTTGTCGGCAGGGCCCAGCACTGAAGCTTTCTTT.

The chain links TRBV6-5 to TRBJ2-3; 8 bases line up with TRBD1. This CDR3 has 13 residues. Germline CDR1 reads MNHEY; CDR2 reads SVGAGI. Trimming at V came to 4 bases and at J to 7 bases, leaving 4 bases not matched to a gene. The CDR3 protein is CASSSRDRYTQYF. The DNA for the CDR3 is TGTGCCAGCAGTTCCCGGGACAGGTATACGCAGTATTTT.

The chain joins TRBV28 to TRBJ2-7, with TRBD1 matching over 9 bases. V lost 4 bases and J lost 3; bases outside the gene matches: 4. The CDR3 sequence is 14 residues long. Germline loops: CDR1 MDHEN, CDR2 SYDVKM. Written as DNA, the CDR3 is TGTGCCAGCAGTTCTACGACAGGGGGCTACGAGCAGTACTTC. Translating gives CASSSTTGGYEQYF.

The CDR3 loop reads CAWGSRGANYEQYF. The CDR3 bases are TGTGCCTGGGGATCCCGGGGGGCCAACTACGAGCAGTACTTC. The chain couples TRBV30 to TRBJ2-7; maybe TRBD2 (7 bases). Trimming took off 5 bases at V and 3 bases at J, with 17 bases between the two ends. The CDR3 is 14 amino acids. CDR1 is GTSNPN and CDR2 is SVGIG in the germline V gene (reference sequence).

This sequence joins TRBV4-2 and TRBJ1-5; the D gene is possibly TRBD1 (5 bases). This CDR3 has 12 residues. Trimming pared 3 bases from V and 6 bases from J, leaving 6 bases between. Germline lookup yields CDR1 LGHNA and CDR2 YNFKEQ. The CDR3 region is CASSQGGQPQHF. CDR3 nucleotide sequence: TGTGCCAGCAGCCAGGGGGGTCAGCCCCAGCATTTT.

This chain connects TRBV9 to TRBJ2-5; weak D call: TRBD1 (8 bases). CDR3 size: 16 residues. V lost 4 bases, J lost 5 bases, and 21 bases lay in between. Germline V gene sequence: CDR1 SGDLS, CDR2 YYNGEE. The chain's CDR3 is CASSPRGGQGGETQYF. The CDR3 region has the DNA TGTGCCAGCAGCCCGAGGGGTGGACAGGGAGGGGAGACCCAGTACTTC. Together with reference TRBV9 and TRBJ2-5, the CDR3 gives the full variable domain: DSGVTQTPKHLITATGQRVTLRCSPRSGDLSVYWYQQSLDQGLQFLIQYYNGEERAKGNILERFSAQQFPDLHSELNLSSLELGDSALYFCASSPRGGQGGETQYFGPGTRLLVL.

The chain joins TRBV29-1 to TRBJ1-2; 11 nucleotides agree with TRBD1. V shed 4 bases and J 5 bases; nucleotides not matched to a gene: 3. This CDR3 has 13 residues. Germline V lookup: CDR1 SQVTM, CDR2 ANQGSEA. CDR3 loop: CSVGTGGSYGYTF. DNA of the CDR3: TGCAGCGTTGGGACAGGGGGCTCGTATGGCTACACCTTC.

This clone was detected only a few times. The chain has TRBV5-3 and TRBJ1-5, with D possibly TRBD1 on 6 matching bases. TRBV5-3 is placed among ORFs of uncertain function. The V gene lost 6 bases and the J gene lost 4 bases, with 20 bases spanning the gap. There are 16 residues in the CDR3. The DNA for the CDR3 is TGTGCCAGAAACAACTTTAGGGGGTTCGAGAATCAGCCCCAGCATTTT. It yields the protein CARNNFRGFENQPQHF.

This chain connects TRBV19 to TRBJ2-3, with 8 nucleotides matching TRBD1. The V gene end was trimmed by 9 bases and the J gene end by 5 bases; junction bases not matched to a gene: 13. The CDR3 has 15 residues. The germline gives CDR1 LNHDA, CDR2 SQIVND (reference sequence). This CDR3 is CASSGQGFRGDTQYF. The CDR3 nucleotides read TGTGCCAGCTCAGGACAGGGATTTCGGGGAGATACGCAGTATTTT.

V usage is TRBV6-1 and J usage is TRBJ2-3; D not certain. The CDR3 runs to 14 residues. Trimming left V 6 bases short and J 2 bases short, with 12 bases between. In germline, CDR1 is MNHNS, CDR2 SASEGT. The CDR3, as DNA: TGTGCCAGCAGGGGCAGTGGGTCCACAGATACGCAGTATTTT. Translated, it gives CASRGSGSTDTQYF.

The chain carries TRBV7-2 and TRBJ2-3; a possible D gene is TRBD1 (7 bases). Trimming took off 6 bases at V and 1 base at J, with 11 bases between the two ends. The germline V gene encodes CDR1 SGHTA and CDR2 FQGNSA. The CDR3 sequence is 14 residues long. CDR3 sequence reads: CASREGAGTDTQYF. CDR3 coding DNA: TGTGCCAGCAGGGAGGGGGCAGGCACAGATACGCAGTATTTT.

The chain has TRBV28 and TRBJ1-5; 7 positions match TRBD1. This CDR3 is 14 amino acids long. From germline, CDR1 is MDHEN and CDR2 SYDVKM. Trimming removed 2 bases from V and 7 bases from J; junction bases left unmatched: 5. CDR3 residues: CASSLRGGGQPQHF. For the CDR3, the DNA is TGTGCCAGCAGTTTAAGAGGGGGCGGGCAGCCCCAGCATTTT.

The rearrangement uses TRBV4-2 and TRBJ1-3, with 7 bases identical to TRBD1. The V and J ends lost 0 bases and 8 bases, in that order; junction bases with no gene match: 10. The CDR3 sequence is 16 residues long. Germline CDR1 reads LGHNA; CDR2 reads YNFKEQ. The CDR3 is CASSQDPNRGRDTIYF. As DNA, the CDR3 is TGTGCCAGCAGCCAAGATCCGAACAGGGGTAGAGACACCATATATTTT.

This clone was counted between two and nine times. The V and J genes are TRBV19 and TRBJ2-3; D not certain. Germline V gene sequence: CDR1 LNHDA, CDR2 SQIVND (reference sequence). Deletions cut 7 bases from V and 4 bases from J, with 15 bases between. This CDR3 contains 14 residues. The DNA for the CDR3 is TGTGCCAGTACCGCGGATCTTGTCCCAGATACGCAGTATTTT. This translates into CASTADLVPDTQYF.

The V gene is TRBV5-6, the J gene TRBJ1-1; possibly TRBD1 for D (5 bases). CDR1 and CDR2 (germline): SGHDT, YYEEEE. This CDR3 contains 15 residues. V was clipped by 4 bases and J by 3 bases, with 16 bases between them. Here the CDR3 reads CASSSPPSGDTEAFF. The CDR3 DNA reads TGTGCCAGCAGCAGTCCACCATCGGGGGACACTGAAGCTTTCTTT. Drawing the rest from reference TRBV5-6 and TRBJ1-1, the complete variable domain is DAGVTQSPTHLIKTRGQQVTLRCSPKSGHDTVSWYQQALGQGPQFIFQYYEEEERQRGNFPDRFSGHQFPNYSSELNVNALLLGDSALYLCASSSPPSGDTEAFFGQGTRLTVV.

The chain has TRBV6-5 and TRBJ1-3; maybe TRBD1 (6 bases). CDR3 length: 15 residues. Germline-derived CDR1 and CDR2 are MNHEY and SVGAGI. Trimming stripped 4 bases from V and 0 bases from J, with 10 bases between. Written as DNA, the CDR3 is TGTGCCAGCAGTTCCACAGGGAGCTCTGGAAACACCATATATTTT. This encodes CASSSTGSSGNTIYF.

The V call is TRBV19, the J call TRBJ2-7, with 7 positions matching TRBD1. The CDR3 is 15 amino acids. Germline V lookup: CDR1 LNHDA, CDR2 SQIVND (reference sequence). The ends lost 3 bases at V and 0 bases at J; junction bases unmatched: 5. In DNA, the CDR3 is TGTGCCAGTAGTATTCAGGACAGGAGCTCCTACGAGCAGTACTTC. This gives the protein CASSIQDRSSYEQYF.

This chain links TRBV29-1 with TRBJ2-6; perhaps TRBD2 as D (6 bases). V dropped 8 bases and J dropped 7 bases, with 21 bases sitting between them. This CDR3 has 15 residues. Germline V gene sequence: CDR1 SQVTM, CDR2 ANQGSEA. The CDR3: CSMSKWEVSANVLTF. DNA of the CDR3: TGCAGCATGAGCAAGTGGGAGGTGTCTGCCAACGTCCTGACTTTC.

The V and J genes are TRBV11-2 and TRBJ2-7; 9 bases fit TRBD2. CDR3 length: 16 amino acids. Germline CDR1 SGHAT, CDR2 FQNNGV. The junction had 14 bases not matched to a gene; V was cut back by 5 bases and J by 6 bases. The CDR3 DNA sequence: TGTGCCAGCAGCCCCTCCTTGACTAGCGGATCCCTCGAGCAGTACTTC. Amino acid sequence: CASSPSLTSGSLEQYF.